A selection of T cell receptor beta chains follows, all from one sample in a study of cytomegalovirus exposure and HLA in healthy donors. Measured with immunoSEQ multiplex PCR; TCRdb has only the in-frame clones, and not every one. In the table there are under 110,000 clones, 75% of which are singletons. Sequenced: PBMCs. The receptors originated from a middle-aged man in good health and CMV-seronegative. Both conserved end residues are part of each CDR3. A D gene is named only where the DNA matches it firmly. Clone size is shown for a subset of rows, as once, few, many or a class of expanded clone.

d_gene	v_gene	abundance	j_gene	CDR3aa	CDR3nt
NA	TRBV6-5	NA	TRBJ1-1	CASSHLDSAFF	TGTGCCAGCAGTCACCTGGACTCAGCTTTCTTT
NA	TRBV19	few	TRBJ1-1	CASSLVAGVNTEAFF	TGTGCCAGTAGCCTCGTTGCAGGGGTCAACACTGAAGCTTTCTTT
NA	TRBV4-2	once	TRBJ2-3	CASSQDRDTQYF	TGTGCCAGCAGCCAAGATCGAGATACGCAGTATTTT
NA	TRBV5-1	NA	TRBJ2-2	CASSLVQGNTGELFF	TGCGCCAGCAGCTTGGTACAGGGGAACACCGGGGAGCTGTTTTTT
TRBD2	TRBV10-3	once	TRBJ2-1	CATRGGGADEQFF	TGTGCCACCCGTGGCGGGGGGGCTGATGAGCAGTTCTTC
TRBD1	TRBV11-2	NA	TRBJ2-7	CASSLGTGGRYEQYF	TGTGCCAGCAGCTTAGGGACAGGGGGTCGGTACGAGCAGTACTTC
NA	TRBV5-1	NA	TRBJ1-1	CASSRTANMNTEAFF	TGCGCCAGCAGTAGGACAGCAAATATGAACACTGAAGCTTTCTTT
TRBD2	TRBV28	NA	TRBJ2-5	CASSLLAGGIQETQYF	TGTGCCAGCAGTCTACTAGCGGGGGGCATCCAAGAGACCCAGTACTTC
TRBD1	TRBV7-6	NA	TRBJ1-4	CASSLSPQGGANEKLFF	TGTGCCAGCAGCCTTAGCCCTCAGGGGGGTGCTAATGAAAAACTGTTTTTT
TRBD1	TRBV7-2	NA	TRBJ1-5	CASSFSGTGFGNQPQHF	TGTGCCAGCAGCTTCTCCGGGACAGGGTTTGGCAATCAGCCCCAGCATTTT
TRBD1	TRBV11-1	once	TRBJ1-1	CASSRNGGQGHEAFF	TGTGCCAGCAGCCGAAACGGCGGACAGGGGCATGAAGCTTTCTTT
TRBD1	TRBV5-1	NA	TRBJ2-3	CASSLVDRVTDTQYF	TGCGCCAGCAGCTTGGTTGACAGGGTCACAGATACGCAGTATTTT
NA	TRBV15	NA	TRBJ1-5	CATSRTIYQPQHF	TGTGCCACCAGCAGAACAATTTATCAGCCCCAGCATTTT
NA	TRBV19	once	TRBJ1-2	CASSPQGSNYGYTF	TGTGCCAGTAGCCCGCAGGGCTCTAACTATGGCTACACCTTC
TRBD2	TRBV9	few	TRBJ2-5	CASSVAGLAAETQYF	TGTGCCAGCAGCGTAGCGGGACTAGCAGCAGAGACCCAGTACTTC
NA	TRBV7-9	NA	TRBJ1-1	CASSLGTENTEAFF	TGTGCCAGCAGCTTAGGGACAGAGAACACTGAAGCTTTCTTT
NA	TRBV10-3	NA	TRBJ1-1	CAIRSGENTEAFF	TGTGCCATCAGATCAGGGGAGAACACTGAAGCTTTCTTT
TRBD1	TRBV6-6	NA	TRBJ2-1	CASSTGTASNEQFF	TGTGCCAGCAGTACCGGGACAGCATCCAATGAGCAGTTCTTC
TRBD2	TRBV9	NA	TRBJ2-5	CASSVGLAGGPQETQYF	TGTGCCAGCAGCGTAGGACTAGCGGGGGGGCCTCAAGAGACCCAGTACTTC
TRBD1	TRBV5-1	NA	TRBJ2-3	CASSSAGGDTQYF	TGCGCTAGCAGCTCGGCAGGGGGAGATACGCAGTATTTT
NA	TRBV4-1	NA	TRBJ1-6	CASSQDGAVSWSPLHF	TGCGCCAGCAGCCAAGATGGGGCAGTTTCTTGGTCACCCCTCCACTTT
TRBD2	TRBV6-5	NA	TRBJ2-3	CASRVAGGRTDTQYF	TGTGCCAGCAGAGTAGCGGGGGGGCGGACAGATACGCAGTATTTT
TRBD1	TRBV19	NA	TRBJ2-5	CASSETGGGETQYF	TGTGCCAGTAGTGAGACAGGGGGCGGTGAGACCCAGTACTTC
NA	TRBV6-1	NA	TRBJ2-3	CASSERNSRAGDTQYF	TGTGCCAGCAGTGAACGTAACTCAAGGGCGGGTGATACGCAGTATTTT
TRBD2	TRBV7-2	NA	TRBJ2-3	CASSLGLAEGTDTQYF	TGTGCCAGCAGCTTAGGCCTAGCGGAGGGCACAGATACGCAGTATTTT
NA	TRBV7-2	NA	TRBJ1-2	CASSPQGIDGYTF	TGTGCCAGCAGCCCACAGGGTATCGATGGCTACACCTTC
NA	TRBV2	few	TRBJ1-1	CASSTDRNTEAFF	TGTGCCAGCAGCACAGACCGGAACACTGAAGCTTTCTTT
NA	TRBV27	NA	TRBJ2-7	CGKGQSDEQYF	TGTGGGAAGGGGCAGAGCGACGAGCAGTACTTC
TRBD2	TRBV5-1	NA	TRBJ2-7	CASSLEGGFYEQYF	TGCGCCAGCAGCTTGGAGGGAGGGTTCTACGAGCAGTACTTC
NA	TRBV20-1	NA	TRBJ1-4	CSARGTKKLFF	TGCAGTGCTAGGGGGACAAAAAAACTGTTTTTT
TRBD1	TRBV5-1	NA	TRBJ1-6	CASSSGQNQGARSPLHF	TGCGCCAGCAGCTCGGGCCAAAACCAGGGGGCTAGGTCACCCCTCCACTTT
NA	TRBV6-6	NA	TRBJ2-3	CASTKQSADTQYF	TGTGCCAGCACCAAACAAAGCGCAGATACGCAGTATTTT
TRBD2	TRBV2	few	TRBJ2-1	CASSLGLGRNEQFF	TGTGCCAGCAGTCTCGGACTAGGGAGGAATGAGCAGTTCTTC
NA	TRBV6-5	NA	TRBJ2-7	CASSSPGVNIYEQYF	TGTGCCAGCAGTTCCCCAGGGGTAAACATCTACGAGCAGTACTTC
TRBD1	TRBV29-1	NA	TRBJ2-7	CSVTGQAKDYEQYF	TGCAGCGTGACCGGACAGGCTAAAGACTACGAGCAGTACTTC
TRBD1	TRBV19	NA	TRBJ1-4	CASRNRGRVEKLFF	TGTGCCAGTAGAAACAGGGGGCGGGTTGAAAAACTGTTTTTT
NA	TRBV13	NA	TRBJ1-5	CASSSRLSNQPQHF	TGTGCCAGCAGCTCTCGACTGAGCAATCAGCCCCAGCATTTT
NA	TRBV6-5	few	TRBJ1-6	CASSGPWRGNSPLHF	TGTGCCAGCAGTGGTCCGTGGAGGGGTAATTCACCCCTCCACTTT
NA	TRBV4-1	once	TRBJ2-5	CASSPGWGLETQYF	TGCGCCAGCAGCCCCGGGTGGGGCTTGGAGACCCAGTACTTC
NA	TRBV6-5	few	TRBJ1-1	CASSSDTEAFF	TGTGCCAGCAGTTCGGACACTGAAGCTTTCTTT
TRBD2	TRBV6-1	NA	TRBJ2-5	CASSELRRGGETQYF	TGTGCCAGCAGTGAATTAAGGCGGGGGGGGGAGACCCAGTACTTC
NA	TRBV5-1	few	TRBJ2-1	CASSLQGPDEQFF	TGCGCCAGCAGCTTACAGGGACCGGATGAGCAGTTCTTC
NA	TRBV7-9	NA	TRBJ1-4	CASSQATTNEKLFF	TGTGCCAGCTCCCAAGCAACAACTAATGAAAAACTGTTTTTT
TRBD2	TRBV10-2	NA	TRBJ2-1	CASSDPVLSGGRSYNEQFF	TGCGCCAGCAGTGATCCCGTGCTAAGCGGGGGGCGCTCCTACAATGAGCAGTTCTTC